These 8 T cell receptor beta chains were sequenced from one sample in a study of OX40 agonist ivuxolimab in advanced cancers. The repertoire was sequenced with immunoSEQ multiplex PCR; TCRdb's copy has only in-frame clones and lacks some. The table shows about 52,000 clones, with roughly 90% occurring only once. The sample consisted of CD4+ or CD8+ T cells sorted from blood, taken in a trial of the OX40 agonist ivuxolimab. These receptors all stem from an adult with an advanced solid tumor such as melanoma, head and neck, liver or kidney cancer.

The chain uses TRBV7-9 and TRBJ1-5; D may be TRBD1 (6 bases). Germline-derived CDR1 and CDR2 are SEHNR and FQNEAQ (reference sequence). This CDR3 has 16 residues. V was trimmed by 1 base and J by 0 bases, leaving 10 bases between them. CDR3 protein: CASSLGVGASNQPQHF. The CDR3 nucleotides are TGTGCCAGCAGCTTAGGGGTGGGGGCTAGCAATCAGCCCCAGCATTTT.

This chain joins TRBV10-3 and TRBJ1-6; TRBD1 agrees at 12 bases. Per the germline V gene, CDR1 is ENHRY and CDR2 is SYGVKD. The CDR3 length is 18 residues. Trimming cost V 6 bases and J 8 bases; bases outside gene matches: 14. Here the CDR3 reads CAIRGSGQGAGKDSPLHF. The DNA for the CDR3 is TGTGCCATCAGAGGATCGGGACAGGGGGCGGGAAAGGATTCACCCCTCCACTTT.

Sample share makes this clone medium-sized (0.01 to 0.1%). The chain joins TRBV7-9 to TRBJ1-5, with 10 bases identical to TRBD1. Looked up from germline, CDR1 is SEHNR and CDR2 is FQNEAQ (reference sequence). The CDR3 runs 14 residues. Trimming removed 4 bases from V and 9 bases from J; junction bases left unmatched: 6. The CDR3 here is CASSSQTGGGPQHF. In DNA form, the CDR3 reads TGTGCCAGCAGCTCACAGACAGGGGGCGGGCCCCAGCATTTT.

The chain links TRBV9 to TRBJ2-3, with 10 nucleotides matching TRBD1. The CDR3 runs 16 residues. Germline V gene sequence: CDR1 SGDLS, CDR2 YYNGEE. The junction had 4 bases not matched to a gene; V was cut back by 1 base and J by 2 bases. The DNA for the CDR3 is TGTGCCAGCAGCGTATCCGGGACAGGGGTCACAGATACGCAGTATTTT. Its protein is CASSVSGTGVTDTQYF.

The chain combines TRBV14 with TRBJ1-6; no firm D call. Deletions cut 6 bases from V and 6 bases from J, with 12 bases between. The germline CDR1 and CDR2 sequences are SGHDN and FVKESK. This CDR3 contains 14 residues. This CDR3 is CASSSGFANSPLHF. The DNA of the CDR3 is TGTGCCAGCAGTTCTGGGTTTGCTAATTCACCCCTCCACTTT.

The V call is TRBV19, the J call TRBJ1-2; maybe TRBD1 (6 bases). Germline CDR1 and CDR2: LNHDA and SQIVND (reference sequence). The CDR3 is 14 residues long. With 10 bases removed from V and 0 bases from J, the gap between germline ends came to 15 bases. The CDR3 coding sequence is TGTGCCACCTCAGCGGGGGCGTCTAACTATGGCTACACCTTC. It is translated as CATSAGASNYGYTF.

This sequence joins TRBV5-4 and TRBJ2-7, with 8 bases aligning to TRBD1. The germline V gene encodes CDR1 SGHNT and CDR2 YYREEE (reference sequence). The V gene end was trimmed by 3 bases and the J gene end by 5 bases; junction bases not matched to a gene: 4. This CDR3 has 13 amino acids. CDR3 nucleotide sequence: TGTGCCAGCAGCTCGGGACAGGCGAACGAGCAGTACTTC. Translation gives CASSSGQANEQYF.

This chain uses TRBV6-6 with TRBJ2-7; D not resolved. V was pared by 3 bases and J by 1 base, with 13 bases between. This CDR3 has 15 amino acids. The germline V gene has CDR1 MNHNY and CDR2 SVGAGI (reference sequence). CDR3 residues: CASSYTLWVSYEQYF. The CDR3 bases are TGTGCCAGCAGTTATACTCTCTGGGTATCCTACGAGCAGTACTTC.